This section outlines one T cell receptor (beta chain) sequence together with its context. Germline V gene sequence: CDR1 MNHEY, CDR2 SVGAGI. The CDR3 spans 14 residues. With 8 bases removed from V and 5 bases from J, the gap between germline ends came to 18 bases. The participants were between roughly 18 and 100 years old and came from roughly 25 US areas. The data stem from a study of blood T cell repertoires in COVID-19. Study as a whole: Two negative PCRs, clearance, or symptom resolution characterized the recovered Cohort 3 donors. The samples span acute and convalescent COVID-19 from the United States, Italy and Spain.

Original methodology: Amplification of reference gene primers was used by the study to estimate nucleated cell counts. Profiled with immunoSEQ multiplex PCR; TCRdb holds only in-frame clones, not every one. For V, J and clone size, that table is used; D and trimming come from the DNA. The sample has a few hundred thousand clones; over 75% are singletons. The sample consisted of PBMCs or T cells enriched from blood (not recorded which). This sequence originates from a middle-aged man in a cohort exposed to, infected with or recovered from COVID-19 (not recorded which). The genes are TRBV6-5 and TRBJ1-2; D is possibly TRBD1 (6 bases). The CDR3 reads CASGSGVGIYGYTF. The CDR3 DNA follows: TGTGCCAGCGGTTCAGGGGTCGGGATTTATGGCTACACCTTC.